This T cell receptor beta chain was captured in a study of OX40 agonist ivuxolimab in advanced cancers. Looking at the study overall: Ivuxolimab doses were 0.01, 0.1, 0.3, 1.5, 3 or 10 mg/kg every 2 weeks. Patients undergoing dose escalation presented with hepatocellular carcinoma, melanoma, renal cell or head and neck cancer. Points from the study as a whole: Some of the lowest clonal expansion was seen in partial responders at 0.1-3.0 mg/kg.

Only in-frame clones appear in the TCRdb table, and some are missing; sequencing was by immunoSEQ multiplex PCR. The profile shows 43,000 or so clones, almost 90% of them singletons. This CDR3 has 12 amino acids. Trimming took off 4 bases at V and 1 base at J, with 4 bases between the two ends. CDR1 is LNHDA and CDR2 is SQIVND in the germline V gene (reference sequence). At cycle 4 day 1, cycle 7 day 1, and baseline, blood was sampled. The count of this clone is one. The antigen is not known. The chain combines TRBV19 with TRBJ2-5; D remains ambiguous. The sequence was collected from an adult with an advanced solid tumor such as melanoma, head and neck, liver or kidney cancer. Here the sequenced sample was CD4+ or CD8+ T cells sorted from blood, taken in a trial of the OX40 agonist ivuxolimab. CDR3 bases: TGTGCCAGTAGTAGGGGCCAAGAGACCCAGTACTTC. This encodes CASSRGQETQYF.